This passage covers 28 T cell receptor beta chains from one sample sequenced in a study of OX40 agonist ivuxolimab in advanced cancers. The method was immunoSEQ multiplex PCR; TCRdb's version includes in-frame clones alone and lacks a portion of them. This table holds 15,000 to 20,000 clones, around 70% found once. Source: CD4+ or CD8+ T cells sorted from blood, taken in a trial of the OX40 agonist ivuxolimab. Receptor source: an adult with an advanced solid tumor such as melanoma, head and neck, liver or kidney cancer.

The rearrangement uses TRBV5-5 and TRBJ1-5, with a possible D match to TRBD1 (6 bases). The germline V gene encodes CDR1 SGHKS and CDR2 YYEKEE (reference sequence). V was cut by 3 bases and J by 6 bases, with 19 bases left in between. CDR3 size: 16 residues. Here the CDR3 reads CASSSQVVQGFQPQHF. The CDR3 DNA follows: TGTGCCAGCAGCTCCCAGGTAGTACAGGGATTTCAGCCCCAGCATTTT.

This chain joins TRBV5-6 and TRBJ2-1; 7 nucleotides agree with TRBD2. Germline V gene lookup returns CDR1 SGHDT and CDR2 YYEEEE. The V gene end was trimmed by 4 bases and the J gene end by 6 bases; junction bases not matched to a gene: 7. This CDR3 is 14 amino acids long. Here the CDR3 DNA reads TGTGCCAGCAGCCAAGCGGGGTTCATCAATGAGCAGTTCTTC. This encodes CASSQAGFINEQFF.

The rearrangement uses TRBV5-4 and TRBJ1-1; a possible D gene is TRBD1 (6 bases). V lost 6 bases to trimming and J lost 1 base, with 13 bases between them. The CDR3 covers 14 residues. Germline V gene sequence: CDR1 SGHNT, CDR2 YYREEE (reference sequence). The CDR3 coding sequence is TGTGCCAGCAAATTGGGGGGGCGGAACACTGAAGCTTTCTTT. Residues: CASKLGGRNTEAFF.

V and J are TRBV11-3 and TRBJ2-3; D might be TRBD2 (6 bases). The CDR3 totals 15 residues. The V end lost 0 bases, the J end lost 2 bases, and 9 bases lay between the germline ends. Germline lookup yields CDR1 SGHNT and CDR2 YENEEA. This CDR3 is CASSLERGYTDTQYF. The CDR3 bases are TGTGCCAGCAGCTTAGAGCGGGGCTACACAGATACGCAGTATTTT.

The chain couples TRBV6-1 to TRBJ2-7, with TRBD1 identical over 8 bases. The germline V gene has CDR1 MNHNS and CDR2 SASEGT. J was trimmed by 5 bases and V by 7 bases; bases with no gene match: 4. The CDR3 extends over 12 amino acids. The CDR3 protein is CASNQGADEQYF. The CDR3 coding sequence is TGTGCCAGCAACCAGGGGGCGGACGAGCAGTACTTC.

The V call is TRBV7-6, the J call TRBJ2-1; D is possibly TRBD1 or TRBD2 (5 bases each). With 0 bases removed from V and 4 bases from J, the gap between germline ends came to 10 bases. The CDR3 has 15 residues. Germline loops: CDR1 SGHVS, CDR2 FNYEAQ. CDR3 region: CASSLAPGPYNEQFF. The CDR3 DNA is TGTGCCAGCAGCTTAGCTCCGGGGCCTTACAATGAGCAGTTCTTC. Supplemented by reference TRBV7-6 and TRBJ2-1, the full variable domain reads GAGVSQSPRYKVTKRGQDVALRCDPISGHVSLYWYRQALGQGPEFLTYFNYEAQQDKSGLPNDRFSAERPEGSISTLTIQRTEQRDSAMYRCASSLAPGPYNEQFFGPGTRLTVL.

J is TRBJ2-7 and V is TRBV7-2; no clear D gene. V was trimmed by 3 bases and J by 7 bases, leaving 10 bases between them. The CDR3 has 12 amino acids. Germline V gene lookup returns CDR1 SGHTA and CDR2 FQGNSA. CDR3 region: CASSLSPMEQYF. The CDR3 bases are TGTGCCAGCAGCTTGTCCCCTATGGAGCAGTACTTC.

This chain uses TRBV10-3 with TRBJ2-1, with 10 bases fitting TRBD1. This CDR3 region has 15 residues. Germline assignment: CDR1 ENHRY and CDR2 SYGVKD. V shed 5 bases and J 6 bases; nucleotides not matched to a gene: 7. The CDR3 DNA follows: TGTGCCATCAGTCTGGGACAGGGGAGAGTCAATGAGCAGTTCTTC. It specifies CAISLGQGRVNEQFF.

This sequence joins TRBV4-2 and TRBJ1-4; 9 positions agree with TRBD1. The CDR3 has 23 amino acids. The V gene's germline CDR1 is LGHNA and CDR2 YNFKEQ. V gave up 4 bases and J gave up 1 base; unmatched junction bases: 25. CDR3 bases: TGTGCCAGCAGCCTTGCGGGAGTTTTAACATTGTGGGGACAGGGCGGAACTAATGAAAAACTGTTTTTT. The encoded protein is CASSLAGVLTLWGQGGTNEKLFF.

This clone was picked up one time. This chain connects TRBV7-9 to TRBJ1-2; D is unresolved. The CDR3 length is 13 residues. CDR1 is SEHNR and CDR2 is FQNEAQ in the germline V gene (reference sequence). V lost 1 base, J lost 9 bases, and 12 bases lay in between. The CDR3 here is CASSLGAYSSYTF. CDR3 coding DNA: TGTGCCAGCAGCTTAGGGGCGTATTCGAGCTACACCTTC.

The rearrangement links TRBV5-6 to TRBJ1-6; no reliable D call. V was pared by 6 bases and J by 5 bases, with 9 bases between. Per germline, CDR1 SGHDT and CDR2 YYEEEE. The CDR3 loop spans 13 amino acids. This CDR3 is CASTRRDNSPLHF. The CDR3 nucleotides read TGTGCCAGCACCCGAAGAGATAATTCACCCCTCCACTTT.

The chain recombines TRBV27 with TRBJ2-7; 7 nucleotides agree with TRBD1. After removal of 5 bases from V and 0 bases from J, the junction contained 7 bases not matched to a gene. This CDR3 has 15 residues. The germline CDR1 and CDR2 sequences are MNHEY and SMNVEV (reference sequence). The CDR3 protein is CASSTGAPPSYEQYF. The CDR3 DNA reads TGTGCCAGCAGTACAGGGGCCCCCCCCTCCTACGAGCAGTACTTC.

The chain combines TRBV6-5 with TRBJ2-6; tentatively, D is TRBD1 (5 bases). Trimming took off 5 bases at V and 10 bases at J, with 9 bases between the two ends. This CDR3 region has 12 residues. Germline CDR1 is MNHEY and CDR2 is SVGAGI. In nucleotides, the CDR3 is TGTGCCAGCAGTGACAGCCCAAACGTCCTGACTTTC. It yields the protein CASSDSPNVLTF.

The chain is built from TRBV11-2 and TRBJ2-2, with TRBD2 identical over 12 bases. The CDR3 is made up of 17 amino acids. Germline assignment: CDR1 SGHAT and CDR2 FQNNGV. J gave up 7 bases and V 4 bases, and 10 bases lay outside the gene matches. In nucleotides, the CDR3 is TGTGCCAGCAGCTCCCTAGCGGGGGGGCCAAAAGGCGGGGAGCTGTTTTTT. This encodes CASSSLAGGPKGGELFF.

This clone was counted a few times. This chain joins TRBV27 and TRBJ2-7; 7 bases match TRBD2. Germline lookup yields CDR1 MNHEY and CDR2 SMNVEV (reference sequence). The CDR3 length is 12 residues. The V gene end was trimmed by 11 bases and the J gene end by 2 bases; junction bases not matched to a gene: 6. The CDR3 here is CAVGRGAYEQYF. CDR3 nucleotide sequence: TGTGCCGTCGGACGGGGGGCCTACGAGCAGTACTTC.

This chain uses TRBV9 with TRBJ1-3, with D perhaps TRBD1 (5 bases). V lost 4 bases and J 0 bases, leaving 14 bases between the germline ends. CDR3 length: 16 residues. Germline-derived CDR1 and CDR2 are SGDLS and YYNGEE. CDR3 bases: TGTGCCAGCAGCCCTTATTGGGGGAACTCTGGAAACACCATATATTTT. It codes for CASSPYWGNSGNTIYF.

The chain carries TRBV4-2 and TRBJ2-1; the match to TRBD2 covers 7 bases. J gave up 4 bases and V 4 bases, and 1 base lay outside the gene matches. The length of the CDR3 is 13 residues. Germline V CDR1 and CDR2: LGHNA, YNFKEQ. DNA of the CDR3: TGTGCCAGCAGCCCAGCGGGGTACAATGAGCAGTTCTTC. The encoded protein is CASSPAGYNEQFF.

This clone was counted between two and nine times. This CDR3 reads CSVELSTAYEQYF. CDR3 DNA: TGCAGCGTTGAACTGTCTACGGCCTACGAGCAGTACTTC. The V and J genes are TRBV29-1 and TRBJ2-7; D is unresolved. This CDR3 comprises 13 residues. Trimming pared 2 bases from V and 2 bases from J, leaving 10 bases between. Germline V lookup: CDR1 SQVTM, CDR2 ANQGSEA.

The chain links TRBV19 to TRBJ1-1; the match to TRBD1 covers 7 bases. J was trimmed by 4 bases and V by 4 bases; bases with no gene match: 18. Per germline, CDR1 LNHDA and CDR2 SQIVND (reference sequence). The CDR3 sequence is 18 residues long. This CDR3 reads CASSTSWTGRGLSTEAFF. The CDR3 coding sequence is TGTGCCAGTAGTACCTCTTGGACAGGTCGGGGTCTTAGCACTGAAGCTTTCTTT.

This clone is labeled as medium-sized. The chain combines TRBV6-6 with TRBJ2-7, with D possibly TRBD2 on 6 matching bases. Germline lookup yields CDR1 MNHNY and CDR2 SVGAGI (reference sequence). The V end lost 4 bases, the J end lost 1 base, and 14 bases lay between the germline ends. This CDR3 region has 15 residues. The CDR3 loop is CASSSSERVSYEQYF. CDR3 bases: TGTGCCAGCAGTTCCTCCGAGCGGGTTTCCTACGAGCAGTACTTC.

This chain connects TRBV5-1 to TRBJ2-5, with 10 positions matching TRBD2. J was trimmed by 2 bases and V by 0 bases; bases with no gene match: 10. The CDR3 covers 18 residues. Germline assignment: CDR1 SGHRS and CDR2 YFSETQ. CDR3 in amino acids: CASSLAVAGGSGQETQYF. CDR3 sequence (DNA): TGCGCCAGCAGCTTGGCAGTAGCGGGGGGCAGCGGGCAAGAGACCCAGTACTTC.

This clone was counted between two and nine times. The chain uses TRBV27 and TRBJ2-7; TRBD1 aligns across 7 bases. Germline-derived CDR1 and CDR2 are MNHEY and SMNVEV (reference sequence). Losses at the gene ends were 4 bases for V and 4 bases for J; bases not matched to a gene: 4. The CDR3 covers 13 residues. CDR3 loop: CASSSWDSYEQYF. The CDR3, as DNA: TGTGCCAGCAGTTCTTGGGACAGTTACGAGCAGTACTTC.

V gene TRBV4-3 combines with J gene TRBJ2-1; 8 nucleotides agree with TRBD2. Losses at the gene ends were 2 bases for V and 6 bases for J; bases not matched to a gene: 9. The CDR3 extends over 16 amino acids. CDR1 LGHNA and CDR2 YSLEER come from the germline V gene. The CDR3 reads CASSQSIGLAANEQFF. The CDR3 region has the DNA TGCGCCAGCAGCCAATCAATCGGACTAGCCGCCAATGAGCAGTTCTTC.

The CDR3 DNA reads TGTGCCAGCAGTTACTTTCCGACTAGCGAGGCCTACGAGCAGTACTTC. Residues: CASSYFPTSEAYEQYF. The chain employs TRBV6-6 and TRBJ2-7; TRBD2 agrees at 8 bases. The CDR3 is 16 residues long. Germline V gives CDR1 MNHNY, CDR2 SVGAGI (reference sequence). Trimming took 1 base from V and 2 from J; bases not matched to a gene: 7.

This clone was recorded once. The chain couples TRBV9 to TRBJ1-2, with a tentative D call TRBD1 (6 bases). Germline CDR1 SGDLS, CDR2 YYNGEE. The V end was cut by 3 bases, the J end by 5 bases, with 11 bases between. This CDR3 contains 13 residues. The CDR3 region is CASSARTAYGYTF. CDR3 sequence (DNA): TGTGCCAGCAGCGCTAGGACAGCTTATGGCTACACCTTC. Variable domain in full (rest from reference TRBV9 and TRBJ1-2): DSGVTQTPKHLITATGQRVTLRCSPRSGDLSVYWYQQSLDQGLQFLIQYYNGEERAKGNILERFSAQQFPDLHSELNLSSLELGDSALYFCASSARTAYGYTFGSGTRLTVV.

This clone was detected once. J is TRBJ2-6 and V is TRBV25-1; D may be TRBD1 (5 bases). V gave up 9 bases and J gave up 0 bases, with 15 bases separating them. The CDR3 is made up of 16 amino acids. Germline V CDR1 and CDR2: MGHDK, SYGVNS. The CDR3 nucleotides read TGTGCCAGTTCAGGGCCCCTCCTCTCTGGGGCCAACGTCCTGACTTTC. Translating gives CASSGPLLSGANVLTF.

This sequence joins TRBV5-3 and TRBJ2-7, with TRBD2 as a possible D gene (5 bases). TRBV5-3 belongs to the ORF category, with a function that is uncertain. Trimming left V 8 bases short and J 6 bases short, with 21 bases between. The length of the CDR3 is 14 residues. CDR3 region: CASSQTNTAAEQYF. The CDR3 DNA reads as TGTGCCAGCAGCCAGACTAACACCGCCGCCGAGCAGTACTTC.

V gene TRBV7-9 combines with J gene TRBJ2-5; 12 positions agree with TRBD2. The end of the DNA aligns better with TRBJ2-7, so the J call may be wrong. The V gene's germline CDR1 is SEHNR and CDR2 FQNEAQ (reference sequence). This CDR3 is built from 16 residues. CDR3: CASSLGTSGVFYEQYF. CDR3 nucleotides: TGTGCCAGCAGCTTAGGGACTAGCGGGGTCTTCTACGAGCAGTACTTC.